Listed below are T cell receptor beta chains from one sample, sequenced in a study of CD8 T cells in ankylosing spondylitis. One entry per CDR3 protein, called by TCRdb with MiXCR from the 5' RACE reads. This sample has approximately 200,000 distinct CDR3 sequences, with around 13% found just once. Sequencing was done on a sample of blood, either unsorted or a sorted T cell fraction (not recorded which). These receptors all stem from a male donor with ankylosing spondylitis or in good health (not recorded which). Both conserved end residues are part of each CDR3. D genes are given only for firm matches. Expanded clones get a size class; other rows say once, few or many, or leave the size out.

D	V	J	size	DNA	CDR3
TRBD2	TRBV27	TRBJ2-7	NA	TGTGCCAGCAGCACAACTAGCGGGAGTCAGTACGAGCAGTACTTC	CASSTTSGSQYEQYF
NA	TRBV7-9	TRBJ1-1	NA	TGTGCCAGCAGCTTATCAACAGGGATGGAGACTGAAGCTTTCTTT	CASSLSTGMETEAFF
NA	TRBV27	TRBJ1-1	many	TGTGCCAGCAGTTCGGCCCGAGGGATGGCTGAAGCTTTCTTT	CASSSARGMAEAFF
NA	TRBV3-1	TRBJ1-1	few	TGTGCCAGCAGCCAAGTAGGCCTGGACACTGAAGCTTTCTTT	CASSQVGLDTEAFF
TRBD2	TRBV7-6	TRBJ2-1	few	TGTGCCAGCAGCTTATCTAGCGGGGCTGAGCAGTTCTTC	CASSLSSGAEQFF
NA	TRBV7-9	TRBJ2-5	NA	TGTGCCAGCAGCTTAACCGGGAATGATCAAGAGACCCAGTACTTC	CASSLTGNDQETQYF
NA	TRBV20-1	TRBJ2-1	NA	TGCAGTGCCAGAGGACCAGATAGCTACAATGAGCAGTTCTTC	CSARGPDSYNEQFF
NA	TRBV5-1	TRBJ1-2	NA	TGCGCCAGCAGCTCCCGGACAGACCCCTATGGCTACACCTTC	CASSSRTDPYGYTF
NA	TRBV5-5	TRBJ2-7	few	TGTGCCAGCAGCTCCTCTCACGGGGCTGGGCACGAGCAGTACTTC	CASSSSHGAGHEQYF
NA	TRBV5-1	TRBJ1-3	NA	TGCGCCAGCAGCTTGGACAGCGGAAACACCATATATTTT	CASSLDSGNTIYF
TRBD1	TRBV6-4	TRBJ1-1	few	TGTGCCAGCAGTCCCGGGACAGGGGCGAACACTGAAGCTTTCTTT	CASSPGTGANTEAFF
NA	TRBV20-1	TRBJ1-1	few	TGCAGTGCTAGAGCTGCAGACTTAATGAACACTGAAGCTTTCTTT	CSARAADLMNTEAFF
NA	TRBV28	TRBJ2-1	many	TGTGCCAGCAGCCGGCTGCTAGCGAACAACAATGAGCAGTTCTTC	CASSRLLANNNEQFF
TRBD2	TRBV20-1	TRBJ2-3	NA	TGCAGTGCTAGAGGCCTAGCGGGAGGGCCTTCGGCGTTCACAGATACGCAGTATTTT	CSARGLAGGPSAFTDTQYF
NA	TRBV11-3	TRBJ2-1	NA	TGTGCCAGCAGCGGGGGAAGCAATGAGCAGTTCTTC	CASSGGSNEQFF
TRBD2	TRBV6-1	TRBJ2-1	NA	TGTGCCAGCAGTGAAGAAAGCGGGGGGTACAATGAGCAGTTCTTC	CASSEESGGYNEQFF
NA	TRBV6-1	TRBJ2-3	few	TGTGCCAGCAGCCCTTACCGTGACTCGGCACACACAGATACGCAGTATTTT	CASSPYRDSAHTDTQYF
TRBD1	TRBV10-3	TRBJ2-7	NA	TGTGCCATCAGTGAGTTTCCGGGACAGGGATCCTACGAGCAGTACTTC	CAISEFPGQGSYEQYF
NA	TRBV29-1	TRBJ1-1	few	TGCAGCGTTGAGGAGCAGGGCTTGAACACTGAAGCTTTCTTT	CSVEEQGLNTEAFF
NA	TRBV6-2/TRBV6-3	TRBJ2-1	NA	TGTGCCAGCAGTTACGAGAACAGGGTGAATGAGCAGTTCTTC	CASSYENRVNEQFF
NA	TRBV29-1	TRBJ1-1	many	TGCAGCGCCTATCGCCTGGAAGCTTTCTTT	CSAYRLEAFF
NA	TRBV12-3/TRBV12-4	TRBJ2-7	few	TGTGCCAGCAGCTCCTCGTCGTTCGACTTTTACGAGCAGTACTTC	CASSSSSFDFYEQYF
NA	TRBV4-1	TRBJ1-4	few	TGCGCCAGCAGCCAAGATTCGGGCGGAGGGGAAAAACTGTTTTTT	CASSQDSGGGEKLFF
TRBD2	TRBV4-3	TRBJ2-7	few	TGCGCCAGCAGCCCGGGGGGGGGAGTGGCCCCCTACGAGCAGTACTTC	CASSPGGGVAPYEQYF
NA	TRBV13	TRBJ2-3	NA	TGTGCCAGCAGCCATATAGGGGGGGGTCGCACAGATACGCAGTATTTT	CASSHIGGGRTDTQYF
NA	TRBV12-3/TRBV12-4	TRBJ1-5	NA	TGTGCCAGCAGTTTTCAGGGTCCCAATCAGCCCCAGCATTTT	CASSFQGPNQPQHF
NA	TRBV5-1	TRBJ2-1	few	TGCGCCAGCAGCTTGGTTCCAGGCTGGGGATTTTACAATGAGCAGTTCTTC	CASSLVPGWGFYNEQFF
NA	TRBV10-3	TRBJ1-6	NA	TGTGCCATCAGTGAGTCCCACAGGTATAATTCACCCCTCCACTTT	CAISESHRYNSPLHF
NA	TRBV27	TRBJ1-6	NA	TGTGCCAGCAGTTTAGCAGCCTACTATAATTCACCCCTCCACTTT	CASSLAAYYNSPLHF
NA	TRBV5-6	TRBJ1-1	few	TGTGCCAGCAGCTTGTCCTACAGCCTGAACACTGAAGCTTTCTTT	CASSLSYSLNTEAFF
NA	TRBV5-1	TRBJ1-1	few	TGCGCCAGCAGCTTGGATTCAGGGAACACTGAAGCTTTCTTT	CASSLDSGNTEAFF
NA	TRBV12-3/TRBV12-4	TRBJ1-2	NA	TGTGCCAGCAGTCCTAAAGGACAGAACTATGGCTACACCTTC	CASSPKGQNYGYTF
NA	TRBV27	TRBJ1-6	NA	TGTGCCAGCAGTTTTGCCCTCTATAATTCACCCCTCCACTTT	CASSFALYNSPLHF
TRBD2	TRBV5-1	TRBJ2-7	NA	TGCGCCAGCAGCCCCGCGGGGGTGATCTCCTACGAGCAGTACTTC	CASSPAGVISYEQYF
NA	TRBV7-8	TRBJ2-3	few	TGTGCCGGACCTTTATTGAGGGTTACAGATACGCAGTATTTT	CAGPLLRVTDTQYF
NA	TRBV29-1	TRBJ1-1	few	TGCAGCGTTTTTGGGGATCCTGAAGCTTTCTTT	CSVFGDPEAFF
NA	TRBV7-6	TRBJ1-1	NA	TGTGCCAGCAGCCCACGCCTGACGGGGAACACTGAAGCTTTCTTT	CASSPRLTGNTEAFF
NA	TRBV3-1	TRBJ2-7	many	TGTGCCAGCAGCCAATCGGACTACCATACCTACGAGCAGTACTTC	CASSQSDYHTYEQYF
NA	TRBV29-1	TRBJ1-1	NA	TGCAGCGTTGAAGAGCCCAGAACTACCGAAGCTTTCTTT	CSVEEPRTTEAFF
TRBD2	TRBV4-2	TRBJ2-1	NA	TGTGCCAGCAGCCAAGGGGCTAGCGGGAGCAGTGGAAATGAGCAGTTCTTC	CASSQGASGSSGNEQFF
NA	TRBV9	TRBJ1-1	few	TGTGCCAGCAGCGTCCCCTGGGAGGGGCACATATTGAACACTGAAGCTTTCTTT	CASSVPWEGHILNTEAFF